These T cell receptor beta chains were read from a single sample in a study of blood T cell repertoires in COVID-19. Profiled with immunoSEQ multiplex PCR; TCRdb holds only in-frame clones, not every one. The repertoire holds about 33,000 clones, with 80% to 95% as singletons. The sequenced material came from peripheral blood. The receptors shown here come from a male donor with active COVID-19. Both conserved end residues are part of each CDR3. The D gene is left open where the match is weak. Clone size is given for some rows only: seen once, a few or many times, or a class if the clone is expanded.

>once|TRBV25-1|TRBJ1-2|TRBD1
TGTGCCAGCAGTGAAAGTGGGAGGCAGGGGGTTATCAATTTC
CASSESGRQGVINF
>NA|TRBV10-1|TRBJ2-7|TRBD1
TGCGCCAGCAGCCCCCCGGGACAGGGTGCCCACGAGCAGTACTTC
CASSPPGQGAHEQYF
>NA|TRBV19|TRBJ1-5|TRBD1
TGTGCCAGTACCTCGGGACAGTCTCATCAGCCCCAGCATTTT
CASTSGQSHQPQHF
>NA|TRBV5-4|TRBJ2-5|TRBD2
TGTGCCAGCAGCTTGGAGGGTAGCGGGGGAGGTGCCCAGTACTTC
CASSLEGSGGGAQYF
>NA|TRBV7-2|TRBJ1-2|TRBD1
TGTGCCAGCAGCTCAGGGGTACAGGGGCAAGCTGGCTACACCTTC
CASSSGVQGQAGYTF
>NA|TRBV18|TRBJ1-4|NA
TGTGCCAGCTCACCAGCGGAGTCCGAAAAACTGTTTTTT
CASSPAESEKLFF
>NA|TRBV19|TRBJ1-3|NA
TGTGCCAGTAGCTTGATCCGGGGGGCTGGTGGAAACACCATATATTTT
CASSLIRGAGGNTIYF
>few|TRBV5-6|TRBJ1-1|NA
TGTGCCAGCAGCTTGGAGCGGTACATGAACACTGAAGCTTTCTTT
CASSLERYMNTEAFF
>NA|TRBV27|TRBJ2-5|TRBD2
TGTGCCAGCAGTTTCGGACTAGCGGGGTCAGAGACCCAGTACTTC
CASSFGLAGSETQYF
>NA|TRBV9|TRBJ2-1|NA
TGTGCCAGCAGCGTAGGGGAGCTCGCTGAGCAGTTCTTC
CASSVGELAEQFF
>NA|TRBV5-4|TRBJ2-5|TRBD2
TGTGCCAGCAGTCCTAGCGGGGGGGCCGGTGAGACCCAGTACTTC
CASSPSGGAGETQYF
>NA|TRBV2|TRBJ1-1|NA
TGTGCCAGCAGTGATACAGGGAACACTGAAGCTTTCTTT
CASSDTGNTEAFF
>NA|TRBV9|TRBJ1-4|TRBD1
TGTGCCAGCAGCGTAGGGACAGGGGGTGAAAAACTGTTTTTT
CASSVGTGGEKLFF
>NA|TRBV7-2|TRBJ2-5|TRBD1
TGTGCCAGCAGCCTGGGACAGGGAAGAATCGAGACCCAGTACTTC
CASSLGQGRIETQYF
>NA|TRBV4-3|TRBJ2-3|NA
TGCGCCAGCAGCCAACACGCGGTCGCGGGGGCCACAGATACGCAGTATTTT
CASSQHAVAGATDTQYF
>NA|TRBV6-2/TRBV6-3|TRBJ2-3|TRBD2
TGTGCCAGCAGCCGGTTGGGGCGGGGGGGACCCGCCGTCACAGATACGCAGTATTTT
CASSRLGRGGPAVTDTQYF
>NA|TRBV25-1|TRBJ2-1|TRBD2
TGTGCCAGCAGTGTAAACGGGGGGACTTACAATGAGCAGTTCTTC
CASSVNGGTYNEQFF
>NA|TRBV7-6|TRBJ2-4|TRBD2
TGTGCCAGCAGCTTAAGGCGGGGGGGCAGAAACATTCAGTACTTC
CASSLRRGGRNIQYF
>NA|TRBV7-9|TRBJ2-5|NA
TGTGCCAGCAGCTTAGCTCCCAGGATTAATGATGTGACCCAGTACTTC
CASSLAPRINDVTQYF
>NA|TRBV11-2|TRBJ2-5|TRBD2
TGTGCCAGCAGCGAGAGCGGGGGGCTGGAGACCCAGTACTTC
CASSESGGLETQYF
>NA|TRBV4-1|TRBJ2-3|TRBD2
TGCGCCAGCAGCCTTCGGGGGGATGATACGCAGTATTTT
CASSLRGDDTQYF
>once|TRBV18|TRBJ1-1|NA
TGTGCCAGCTCACGCGGAGGGCTGAACACTGAAGCTTTCTTT
CASSRGGLNTEAFF
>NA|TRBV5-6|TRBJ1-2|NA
TGTGCCAGCGGGGGGAGGTCGAGGTTGGGGCTTCGCGGCTACACCTTC
CASGGRSRLGLRGYTF
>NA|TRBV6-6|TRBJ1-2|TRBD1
TGTGCCAGCAGTGTCGACAGGGGGGTTAAGGGCTACACCTTC
CASSVDRGVKGYTF
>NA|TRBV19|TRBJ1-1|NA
TGTGCCAGTAGTATGTTAGGGGGGGTGACCACTGAAGCTTTCTTT
CASSMLGGVTTEAFF
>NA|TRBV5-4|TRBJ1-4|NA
TGTGCCAGCAGCTTTTTCACGGGGGTTAATGAAAAACTGTTTTTT
CASSFFTGVNEKLFF
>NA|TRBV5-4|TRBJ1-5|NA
TGTGCCAGCGCTCGGGACATAAATCAGCCCCAGCATTTT
CASARDINQPQHF
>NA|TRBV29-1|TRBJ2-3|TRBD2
TGCAGCGTAAGCGGGGTCCCTAGCACAGATACGCAGTATTTT
CSVSGVPSTDTQYF
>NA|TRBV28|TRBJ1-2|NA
TGTGCCAGCAGTTCAGGCCGCTCCTATGGCTACACCTTC
CASSSGRSYGYTF
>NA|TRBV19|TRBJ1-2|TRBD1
TGTGCCAGTAGTATCGGAGGACAGGGGGCATATGGCTACACCTTC
CASSIGGQGAYGYTF
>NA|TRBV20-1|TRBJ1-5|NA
TGCAGTGCCCCCCTGGCGGGGCCCCAGCATTTT
CSAPLAGPQHF
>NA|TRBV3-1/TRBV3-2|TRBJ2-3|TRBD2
TGTGCCAGCAGCCAAAGTCCTCACGGGGGGGCGGGAGATACGCAGTATTTT
CASSQSPHGGAGDTQYF
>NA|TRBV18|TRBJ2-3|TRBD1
TGTGCCAGCTCACGGGATAGACAGGGAGGCACAGATACGCAGTATTTT
CASSRDRQGGTDTQYF
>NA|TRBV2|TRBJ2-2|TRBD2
TGTGCCAGCACACTAGCGGGGTCCACCGGGGAGCTGTTTTTT
CASTLAGSTGELFF
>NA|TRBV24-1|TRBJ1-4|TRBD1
TGTGCCACCAGTGACCCGACAGGGACTCATGGTGCAACTAATGAAAAACTGTTTTTT
CATSDPTGTHGATNEKLFF